The rows below give T cell receptor beta chains drawn from one sample of a study of human T cells and chemical hapten exposure. TCRdb re-derived calls from the RACE reads in MiXCR, one entry per CDR3 protein. The repertoire includes 80,000 to 100,000 distinct CDR3 sequences, about a tenth of them detected once, and 3.7% sits in the top ten. Source: whole blood, taken in connection with sensitization to the hapten diphenylcyclopropenone (DPC). Source of these receptors: a woman between 50 and 59 years old with alopecia areata. Some clones in this sample may be carry-over from other donors' samples. CDR3s include the opening cysteine and the closing phenylalanine or tryptophan. A D gene is named only where the DNA matches it firmly. A clone size is listed for some rows: how often the clone was seen (once, few, many), or a class if it is expanded.

CDR3 length: 12
D gene: .
clone size: many
V gene: TRBV29-1
J gene: TRBJ1-2
CDR3 protein: CSVDPGSYGYTF
CDR3 DNA: TGCAGCGTTGACCCAGGCTCCTATGGCTACACCTTC

CDR3 length: 13
D gene: .
clone size: few
V gene: TRBV6-1
J gene: TRBJ2-3
CDR3 protein: CASSEQRGDTQYF
CDR3 DNA: TGTGCCAGCAGTGAACAACGAGGAGATACGCAGTATTTT

CDR3 length: 16
D gene: .
clone size: .
V gene: TRBV20-1
J gene: TRBJ1-4
CDR3 protein: CSAPRLRGIENEKLFF
CDR3 DNA: TGCAGTGCCCCCAGGTTACGGGGAATTGAGAATGAAAAACTGTTTTTT

CDR3 length: 15
D gene: TRBD2
clone size: few
V gene: TRBV27
J gene: TRBJ2-7
CDR3 protein: CASSPSLAGSDEQYF
CDR3 DNA: TGTGCCAGCAGTCCATCACTAGCGGGAAGCGACGAGCAGTACTTC

CDR3 length: 14
D gene: .
clone size: many
V gene: TRBV3-1
J gene: TRBJ2-1
CDR3 protein: CASSQRLAGSEQFF
CDR3 DNA: TGTGCCAGCAGCCAACGGCTGGCCGGCAGTGAGCAGTTCTTC

CDR3 length: 16
D gene: TRBD2
clone size: many
V gene: TRBV6-6
J gene: TRBJ2-1
CDR3 protein: CASRPISGSSYNEQFF
CDR3 DNA: TGTGCCAGCAGGCCTATCAGCGGGAGCTCCTACAATGAGCAGTTCTTC

CDR3 length: 14
D gene: .
clone size: .
V gene: TRBV5-1
J gene: TRBJ2-2
CDR3 protein: CASSLEQRTGELFF
CDR3 DNA: TGCGCCAGCAGCTTGGAACAGCGCACCGGGGAGCTGTTTTTT

CDR3 length: 15
D gene: .
clone size: many
V gene: TRBV6-2/TRBV6-3
J gene: TRBJ1-1
CDR3 protein: CASSPPLGPNTEAFF
CDR3 DNA: TGTGCCAGCAGCCCTCCCCTGGGCCCGAACACTGAAGCTTTCTTT

CDR3 length: 15
D gene: TRBD2
clone size: many
V gene: TRBV7-9
J gene: TRBJ2-3
CDR3 protein: CASSPSGVSTDTQYF
CDR3 DNA: TGTGCCAGCAGTCCTAGCGGGGTCAGCACAGATACGCAGTATTTT

CDR3 length: 16
D gene: TRBD1
clone size: many
V gene: TRBV7-8
J gene: TRBJ1-2
CDR3 protein: CASSPPLGPGGYGYTF
CDR3 DNA: TGTGCCAGCAGCCCTCCACTTGGGCCAGGGGGCTATGGCTACACCTTC

CDR3 length: 15
D gene: .
clone size: many
V gene: TRBV7-2
J gene: TRBJ2-4
CDR3 protein: CASSQSGTTKNIQYF
CDR3 DNA: TGTGCCAGCAGCCAGTCCGGGACAACCAAAAACATTCAGTACTTC

CDR3 length: 13
D gene: .
clone size: .
V gene: TRBV11-2
J gene: TRBJ1-1
CDR3 protein: CASSHPPSTEAFF
CDR3 DNA: TGTGCCAGCAGTCACCCCCCGAGCACTGAAGCTTTCTTT

CDR3 length: 14
D gene: .
clone size: .
V gene: TRBV16
J gene: TRBJ1-1
CDR3 protein: CASTASQANTEAFF
CDR3 DNA: TGTGCCAGCACCGCCTCCCAGGCGAACACTGAAGCTTTCTTT

CDR3 length: 21
D gene: TRBD1
clone size: many
V gene: TRBV23-1
J gene: TRBJ1-6
CDR3 protein: CASSQSTRTGSYLSYNSPLHF
CDR3 DNA: TGCGCCAGCAGTCAATCGACACGGACAGGGAGCTACCTCTCCTATAATTCACCCCTCCACTTT

CDR3 length: 15
D gene: TRBD1
clone size: few
V gene: TRBV4-2
J gene: TRBJ1-1
CDR3 protein: CASSQADRVNTEAFF
CDR3 DNA: TGTGCCAGCAGCCAAGCGGACAGGGTGAACACTGAAGCTTTCTTT

CDR3 length: 14
D gene: TRBD2
clone size: .
V gene: TRBV3-1
J gene: TRBJ2-1
CDR3 protein: CASSLAGGEGEQFF
CDR3 DNA: TGTGCCAGCAGTTTAGCGGGAGGAGAAGGGGAGCAGTTCTTC

CDR3 length: 14
D gene: TRBD1
clone size: .
V gene: TRBV28
J gene: TRBJ2-7
CDR3 protein: CASSWDRGAGEQYF
CDR3 DNA: TGTGCCAGCAGTTGGGACAGGGGGGCGGGCGAGCAGTACTTC

CDR3 length: 15
D gene: TRBD1
clone size: few
V gene: TRBV20-1
J gene: TRBJ1-5
CDR3 protein: CSARGSQGANQPQHF
CDR3 DNA: TGCAGTGCTAGAGGCTCCCAGGGGGCTAATCAGCCCCAGCATTTT

CDR3 length: 14
D gene: TRBD1
clone size: few
V gene: TRBV12-3/TRBV12-4
J gene: TRBJ2-7
CDR3 protein: CASSFRTGDYEQYF
CDR3 DNA: TGTGCCAGCAGTTTTAGGACAGGGGACTACGAGCAGTACTTC

CDR3 length: 22
D gene: TRBD2
clone size: few
V gene: TRBV28
J gene: TRBJ2-4
CDR3 protein: CASSLRPGRPAREGKGENIQYF
CDR3 DNA: TGTGCCAGCAGTTTACGCCCAGGTCGTCCCGCTCGGGAGGGGAAGGGGGAAAACATTCAGTACTTC

CDR3 length: 15
D gene: TRBD1
clone size: many
V gene: TRBV28
J gene: TRBJ2-6
CDR3 protein: CASSQTGTGANVLTF
CDR3 DNA: TGTGCCAGCAGCCAGACAGGGACTGGGGCCAACGTCCTGACTTTC

CDR3 length: 18
D gene: TRBD1
clone size: .
V gene: TRBV3-1
J gene: TRBJ2-2
CDR3 protein: CASSPRLSGTGSAGELFF
CDR3 DNA: TGTGCCAGCAGCCCCCGATTATCCGGGACAGGGTCCGCCGGGGAGCTGTTTTTT

CDR3 length: 17
D gene: .
clone size: .
V gene: TRBV6-2/TRBV6-3
J gene: TRBJ2-3
CDR3 protein: CASSKGDLSRGTDTQYF
CDR3 DNA: TGTGCCAGCAGTAAGGGAGACCTCTCCAGGGGCACAGATACGCAGTATTTT

CDR3 length: 11
D gene: .
clone size: .
V gene: TRBV29-1
J gene: TRBJ1-1
CDR3 protein: CSVIEATEAFF
CDR3 DNA: TGCAGCGTTATAGAGGCAACTGAAGCTTTCTTT

CDR3 length: 16
D gene: .
clone size: few
V gene: TRBV9
J gene: TRBJ2-1
CDR3 protein: CASSVEERNYYNEQFF
CDR3 DNA: TGTGCCAGCAGCGTAGAGGAGCGTAATTACTACAATGAGCAGTTCTTC

CDR3 length: 15
D gene: TRBD2
clone size: few
V gene: TRBV5-1
J gene: TRBJ2-7
CDR3 protein: CASSLRGGSGDEQYF
CDR3 DNA: TGCGCCAGCAGCTTGAGAGGCGGGAGTGGCGACGAGCAGTACTTC

CDR3 length: 9
D gene: .
clone size: .
V gene: TRBV29-1
J gene: TRBJ1-2
CDR3 protein: CSVDRGYTF
CDR3 DNA: TGCAGCGTTGACCGGGGCTACACCTTC

CDR3 length: 17
D gene: .
clone size: .
V gene: TRBV27
J gene: TRBJ2-6
CDR3 protein: CASSPRTEMDGANVLTF
CDR3 DNA: TGTGCCAGCAGTCCCCGGACTGAGATGGATGGGGCCAACGTCCTGACTTTC

CDR3 length: 11
D gene: .
clone size: .
V gene: TRBV29-1
J gene: TRBJ2-5
CDR3 protein: CSVESQETQYF
CDR3 DNA: TGCAGCGTTGAATCCCAAGAGACCCAGTACTTC